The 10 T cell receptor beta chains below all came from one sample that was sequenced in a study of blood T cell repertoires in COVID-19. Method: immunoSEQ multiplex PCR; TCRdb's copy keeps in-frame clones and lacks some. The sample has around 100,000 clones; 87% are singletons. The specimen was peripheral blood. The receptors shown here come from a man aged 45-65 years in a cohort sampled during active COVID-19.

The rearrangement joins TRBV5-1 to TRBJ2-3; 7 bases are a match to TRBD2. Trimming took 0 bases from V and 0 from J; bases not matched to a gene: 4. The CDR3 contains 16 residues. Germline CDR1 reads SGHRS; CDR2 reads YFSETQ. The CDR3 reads CASSLGTRSSTDTQYF. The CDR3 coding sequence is TGCGCCAGCAGCTTGGGGACTAGATCTAGCACAGATACGCAGTATTTT.

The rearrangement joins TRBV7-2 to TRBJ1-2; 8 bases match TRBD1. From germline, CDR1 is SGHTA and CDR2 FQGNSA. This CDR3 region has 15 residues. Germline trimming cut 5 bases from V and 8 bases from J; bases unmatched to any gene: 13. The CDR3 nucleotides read TGTGCCAGCAGCGCGTCGCCAGGGGGCGCGAACGGCTACACCTTC. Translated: CASSASPGGANGYTF.

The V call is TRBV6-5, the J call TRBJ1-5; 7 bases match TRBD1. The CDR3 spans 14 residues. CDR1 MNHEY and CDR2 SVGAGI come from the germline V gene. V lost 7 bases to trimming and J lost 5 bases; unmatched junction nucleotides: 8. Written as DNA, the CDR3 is TGTGCCAGCAAGGGAACAGGGGCCCATCAGCCCCAGCATTTT. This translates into CASKGTGAHQPQHF.

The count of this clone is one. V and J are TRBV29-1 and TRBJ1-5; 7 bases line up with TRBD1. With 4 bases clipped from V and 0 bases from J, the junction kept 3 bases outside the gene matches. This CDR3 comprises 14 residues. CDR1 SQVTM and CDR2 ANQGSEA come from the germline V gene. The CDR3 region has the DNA TGCAGCGTTGCCAGGGGGACTAGCAATCAGCCCCAGCATTTT. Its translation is CSVARGTSNQPQHF.

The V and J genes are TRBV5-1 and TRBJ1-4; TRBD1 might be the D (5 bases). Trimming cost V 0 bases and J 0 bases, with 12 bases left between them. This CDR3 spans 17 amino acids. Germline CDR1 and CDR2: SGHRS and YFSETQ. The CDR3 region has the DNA TGCGCCAGCAGCTTGGATGGGGGGGAGGCAACTAATGAAAAACTGTTTTTT. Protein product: CASSLDGGEATNEKLFF.

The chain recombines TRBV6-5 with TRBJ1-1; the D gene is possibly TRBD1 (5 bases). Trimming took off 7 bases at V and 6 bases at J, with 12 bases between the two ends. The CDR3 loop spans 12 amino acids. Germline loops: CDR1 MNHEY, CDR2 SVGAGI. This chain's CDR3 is CASMQGYAEAFF. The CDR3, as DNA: TGTGCCAGCATGCAGGGTTACGCTGAAGCTTTCTTT.

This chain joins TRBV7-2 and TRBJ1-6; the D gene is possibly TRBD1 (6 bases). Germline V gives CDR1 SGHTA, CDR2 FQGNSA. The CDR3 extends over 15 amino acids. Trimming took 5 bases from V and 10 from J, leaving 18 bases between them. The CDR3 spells CASSPSDRALSPLHF. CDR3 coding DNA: TGTGCCAGCAGCCCATCGGACAGAGCTTTGTCACCCCTCCACTTT.

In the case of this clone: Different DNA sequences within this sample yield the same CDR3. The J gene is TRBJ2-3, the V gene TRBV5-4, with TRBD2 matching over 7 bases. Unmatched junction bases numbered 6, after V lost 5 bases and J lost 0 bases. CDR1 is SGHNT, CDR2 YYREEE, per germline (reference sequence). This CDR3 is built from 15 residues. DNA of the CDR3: TGTGCCAGCAGGGACCAGCGGGGCAGCACAGATACGCAGTATTTT. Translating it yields CASRDQRGSTDTQYF.

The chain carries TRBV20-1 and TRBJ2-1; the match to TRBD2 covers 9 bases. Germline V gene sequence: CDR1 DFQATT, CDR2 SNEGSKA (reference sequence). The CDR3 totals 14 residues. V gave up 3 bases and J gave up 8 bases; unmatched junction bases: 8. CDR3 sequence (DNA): TGCAGTGCTAGTAGGACAGCGGGGGGCCATGAGCAGTTCTTC. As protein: CSASRTAGGHEQFF.

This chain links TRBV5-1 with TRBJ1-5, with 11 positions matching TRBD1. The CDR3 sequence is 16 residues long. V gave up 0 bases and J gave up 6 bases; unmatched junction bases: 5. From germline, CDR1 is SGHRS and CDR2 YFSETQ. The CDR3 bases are TGCGCCAGCAGCTTGGCCGGGACAGGGGGGAGTCAGCCCCAGCATTTT. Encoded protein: CASSLAGTGGSQPQHF.